Below, one T cell receptor beta chain is given with its context. Its specificity is unknown. The sample is drawn from a study of cytomegalovirus exposure and HLA in healthy donors. The PCR made use of 60 Vbeta and 13 Jbeta primers. Only in-frame clones appear in the TCRdb table, and some are missing; sequencing was by immunoSEQ multiplex PCR. The top ten hold around 18% of the sample, which has about 82,000 clones, more than 65% seen once. Study-wide points: In a later analysis, across HLA loci, associated TCR counts were highest for DRB1, lowest for HLA-C.

The CDR3 has 16 residues. This sequence was found in a man in his sixties or seventies in good health and CMV-seropositive. The sample was PBMCs. This sequence joins TRBV1 and TRBJ2-1; the DNA was not compared with TRBD2, the D call given in the table. TRBV1 is flagged as a pseudogene. The CDR3 loop reads CTSSRTSGSGGNEQFF. CDR3 DNA: TGCACCAGCAGCCGTACTAGCGGGAGTGGAGGGAATGAGCAGTTCTTC.